The clone carrying this T cell receptor (beta chain) was counted at least ten times. This entry is derived from a study of T-cell reconstitution after alpha-beta-depleted transplantation in children. Unique molecular identifiers were incorporated into the prepared TCRbeta library. TCRdb re-analysed the PCR reads in MiXCR, keeping a single row per CDR3 protein. The sample includes under 850,000 distinct CDR3 sequences, about an eighth seen only once; the top ten take 0.75% to 0.85%. Germline-derived CDR1 and CDR2 are DFQATT and SNEGSKA (reference sequence). CDR3 length: 14 amino acids. Losses at the gene ends were 0 bases for V and 3 bases for J; bases not matched to a gene: 5.

This receptor was taken from a girl aged 2-9 years with congenital amegakaryocytic thrombocytopenia, due to receive a stem cell transplant. The specimen comprised PBMCs, sampled before TCRalphabeta/CD19-depleted stem cell transplant. This rearrangement joins TRBV20-1 to TRBJ2-7; TRBD1 agrees at 7 bases. CDR3 residues: CSAREMTGNYEQYF. In nucleotides, the CDR3 is TGCAGTGCTAGAGAGATGACAGGGAACTACGAGCAGTACTTC.